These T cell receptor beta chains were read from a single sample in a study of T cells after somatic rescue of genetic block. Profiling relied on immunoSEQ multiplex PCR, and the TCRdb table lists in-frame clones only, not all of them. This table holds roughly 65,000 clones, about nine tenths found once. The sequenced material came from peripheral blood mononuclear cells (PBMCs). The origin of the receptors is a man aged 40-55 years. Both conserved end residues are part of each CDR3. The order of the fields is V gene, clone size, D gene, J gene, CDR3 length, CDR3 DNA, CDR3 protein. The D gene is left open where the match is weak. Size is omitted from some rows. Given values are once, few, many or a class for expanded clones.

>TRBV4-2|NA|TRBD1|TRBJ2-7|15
TGTGCCAGCAGCCAACTAGGGACAGGGCCCTACGAGCAGTACTTC
CASSQLGTGPYEQYF
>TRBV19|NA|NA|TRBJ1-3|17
TGTGCCAGTAGTAGTTCTTCCGGGACTCCTTCTGGAAACACCATATATTTT
CASSSSSGTPSGNTIYF
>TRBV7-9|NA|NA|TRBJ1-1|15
TGTGCCAGCAGCTTCCGGGACTTCGCTGGCACTGAAGCTTTCTTT
CASSFRDFAGTEAFF
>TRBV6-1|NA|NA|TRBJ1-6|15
TGTGCCAGCAGAGAGACAGGTGTCTATAATTCACCCCTCCACTTT
CASRETGVYNSPLHF
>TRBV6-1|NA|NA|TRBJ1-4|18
TGTGCCAGCAGTGATTCTCCGGGCCGATTCGCAACTAATGAAAAACTGTTTTTT
CASSDSPGRFATNEKLFF
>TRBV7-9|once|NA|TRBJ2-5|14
TGTGCCACAACGACCCTTAACACACAAGAGACCCAGTACTTC
CATTTLNTQETQYF
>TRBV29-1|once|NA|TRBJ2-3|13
TGCAGCGTTGGAGGGCGGGTCACAGATACGCAGTATTTT
CSVGGRVTDTQYF
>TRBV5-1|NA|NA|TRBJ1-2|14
TGCGCCAGCAGCGACGGAGGCGAAAACTATGGCTACACCTTC
CASSDGGENYGYTF
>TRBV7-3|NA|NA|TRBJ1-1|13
TGTGCCAGCAGCATAGCCAGGGCCACTGAAGCTTTCTTT
CASSIARATEAFF
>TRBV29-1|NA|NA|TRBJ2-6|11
TGCAGCGTTGCCGGGGAGAACGTCCTGACTTTC
CSVAGENVLTF